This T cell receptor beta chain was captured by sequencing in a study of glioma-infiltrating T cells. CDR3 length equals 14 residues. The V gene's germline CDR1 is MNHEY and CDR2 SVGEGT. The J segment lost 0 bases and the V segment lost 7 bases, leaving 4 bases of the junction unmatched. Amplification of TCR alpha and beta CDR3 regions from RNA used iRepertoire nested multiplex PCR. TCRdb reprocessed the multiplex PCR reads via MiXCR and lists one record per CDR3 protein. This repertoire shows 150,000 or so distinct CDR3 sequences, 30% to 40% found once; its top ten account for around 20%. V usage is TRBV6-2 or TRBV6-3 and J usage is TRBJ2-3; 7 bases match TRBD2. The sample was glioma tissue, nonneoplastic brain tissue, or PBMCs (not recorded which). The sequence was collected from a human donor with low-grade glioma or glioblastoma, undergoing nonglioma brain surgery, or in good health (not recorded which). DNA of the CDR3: TGTGCCAGCACAGGGACTATAAGCACAGATACGCAGTATTTT. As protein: CASTGTISTDTQYF.